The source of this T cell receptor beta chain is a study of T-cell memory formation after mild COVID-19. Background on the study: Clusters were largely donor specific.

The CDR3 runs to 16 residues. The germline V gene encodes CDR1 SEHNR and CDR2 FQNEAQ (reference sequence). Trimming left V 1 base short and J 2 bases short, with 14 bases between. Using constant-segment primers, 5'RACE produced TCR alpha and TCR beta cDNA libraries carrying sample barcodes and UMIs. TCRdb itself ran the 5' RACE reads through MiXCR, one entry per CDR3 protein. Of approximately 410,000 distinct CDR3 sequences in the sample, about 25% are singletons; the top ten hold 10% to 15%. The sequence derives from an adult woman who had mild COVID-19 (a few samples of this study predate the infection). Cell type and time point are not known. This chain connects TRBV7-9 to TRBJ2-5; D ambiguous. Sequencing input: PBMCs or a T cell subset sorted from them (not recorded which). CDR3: CASSLGKGINQETQYF. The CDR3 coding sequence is TGTGCCAGCAGCTTAGGAAAAGGGATAAATCAAGAGACCCAGTACTTC.